This T cell receptor (beta chain) was documented in a study of patients and donors after allogeneic stem cell transplantation. This clonotype was observed at least ten times. Each CDR3 protein gets one entry after TCRdb re-called the RT-PCR reads with MiXCR. The sample holds roughly 960,000 distinct CDR3 sequences, about 20% seen once. This CDR3 comprises 15 residues. V lost 1 base and J lost 1, with 8 bases in between. This rearrangement joins TRBV12-3 or TRBV12-4 to TRBJ1-5; tentative D call: TRBD1 (6 bases). The sample was blood, either unsorted or a sorted T cell fraction (not recorded which). This sequence originates from a human donor who was either an allogeneic HSCT recipient or a stem cell or donor lymphocyte infusion donor (not recorded which). It is not recorded whose cells these are; they may come from a transplant donor. CDR3: CASSLDDRSNQPQHF. The CDR3 DNA sequence: TGTGCCAGCAGTTTAGACGACAGGAGCAATCAGCCCCAGCATTTT.